A selection of T cell receptor beta chains follows, all from one sample in a study of T cell changes during pregnancy in multiple sclerosis. Some clones are missing from TCRdb's copy, which holds only in-frame ones; the method was immunoSEQ multiplex PCR. The sample gives 60,000 to 90,000 clones, roughly 90% of which show up once; under 2% is in the top ten. This material consisted of peripheral blood, taken in the first trimester of pregnancy. The receptors originated from a female donor in good health, enrolled as a control in a pregnancy study. Both conserved end residues are part of each CDR3. D genes are given only for firm matches. Clone size is shown for a subset of rows, as once, few, many or a class of expanded clone.

size	D	V	J	DNA	CDR3
.	.	TRBV28	TRBJ1-5	TGTGCCAGCAGTTTACTGTCTCAGCCCCAGCATTTT	CASSLLSQPQHF
.	TRBD1	TRBV6-1	TRBJ1-3	TGTGCCAGCAGCGGACAGGGAGTACAGGGAAACACCATATATTTT	CASSGQGVQGNTIYF
.	TRBD2	TRBV7-2	TRBJ2-1	TGTGCCAGCAGCCGCGGGACTAGCCGGAGCAATGAGCAGTTCTTC	CASSRGTSRSNEQFF
.	TRBD2	TRBV15	TRBJ2-2	TGTGCCACCAGCAGACTCCCCACTAGCGGGAGGGATCGCACCGGGGAGCTGTTTTTT	CATSRLPTSGRDRTGELFF
.	.	TRBV19	TRBJ2-1	TGTGCCAGTAGTCCGCGCCCCGGGACTCCTTATACTTACAATGAGCAGTTCTTC	CASSPRPGTPYTYNEQFF
.	.	TRBV5-8	TRBJ1-1	TGTGCCAGCAGCCCTCGACTTCGGGGGGACACTGAAGCTTTCTTT	CASSPRLRGDTEAFF
.	.	TRBV20-1	TRBJ2-7	TGCAGTGCTAGAGATTCGGAGCAGTACTTC	CSARDSEQYF
.	.	TRBV10-3	TRBJ2-1	TGTGCCATCAGTGATCCGCAGAGGCCGCCCGTCCGGGTCAATGAGCAGTTCTTC	CAISDPQRPPVRVNEQFF
.	TRBD2	TRBV7-8	TRBJ2-1	TGTGCCAGCAGCCTCCTAGCGGGAGGGCCCAATGAGCAGTTCTTC	CASSLLAGGPNEQFF
once	.	TRBV28	TRBJ1-5	TGTGCCAGCAGTTTTTCGGTTAGCAATCAGCCCCAGCATTTT	CASSFSVSNQPQHF
.	TRBD2	TRBV10-3	TRBJ2-1	TGTGCCATCAGTGAGTCCGGGACTAGCGGGAGGGCCATAGATGAGCAGTTCTTC	CAISESGTSGRAIDEQFF
.	.	TRBV7-9	TRBJ2-1	TGTGCCAGCAGCTCCCTCGGTGAGCAGTTCTTC	CASSSLGEQFF
.	.	TRBV7-2	TRBJ2-3	TGTGCCAGCAGCTTAGAACCGGGGTACGCAGATACGCAGTATTTT	CASSLEPGYADTQYF
.	TRBD2	TRBV29-1	TRBJ2-1	TGCAGCGCTCCTTACGAGAGCGGGAGTTTTTATGAGCAGTTCTTC	CSAPYESGSFYEQFF
.	.	TRBV28	TRBJ1-1	TGTGCCAGCAGTGACAGGTTCCTAAAAACCTCGATGAACACTGAAGCTTTCTTT	CASSDRFLKTSMNTEAFF
.	.	TRBV28	TRBJ2-7	TGTGCCAGCAGTTTACGGGGAAGATATCGGGAGCAGTACTTC	CASSLRGRYREQYF
once	.	TRBV5-6	TRBJ2-7	TGTGCCAGCAGCCAAGAGGGACTCTACTTTACCTACGAGCAGTACTTC	CASSQEGLYFTYEQYF
.	.	TRBV2	TRBJ1-2	TGTGCCAGCAGGGGGGGGACCGACAACTATGGCTACACCTTC	CASRGGTDNYGYTF
.	.	TRBV30	TRBJ2-5	TGTGCCTGGAGTGCGGGAATTCGAGAGACCCAGTACTTC	CAWSAGIRETQYF
few	.	TRBV5-4	TRBJ2-5	TGTGCCAGCAGCTTGGGAGGGCAGAAACAAGAGACCCAGTACTTC	CASSLGGQKQETQYF
.	.	TRBV4-1	TRBJ1-3	TGCGCCAGCAGCCAAACAGGGTCTGGAAACACCATATATTTT	CASSQTGSGNTIYF
few	.	TRBV18	TRBJ1-5	TGTGCCAGCTCACCTTCGGTCTCTCGCAATCAGCCCCAGCATTTT	CASSPSVSRNQPQHF
.	.	TRBV6-1	TRBJ1-2	TGTGCCAGCAGTGAATCTATAGGGGTCGGCTATGGCTACACCTTC	CASSESIGVGYGYTF
.	TRBD2	TRBV5-1	TRBJ2-1	TGCGCCAGCAGCGCGGGACTAGCGGCCTACAATGAGCAGTTCTTC	CASSAGLAAYNEQFF
.	.	TRBV2	TRBJ2-3	TGTGCCAGCAGTGAGGGGCCTGGGATAATCACAGATACGCAGTATTTT	CASSEGPGIITDTQYF
.	.	TRBV12-5	TRBJ2-3	TGTGCTAGTGGTGTCGTACGAGGTACGCAGTATTTT	CASGVVRGTQYF
few	.	TRBV7-9	TRBJ1-1	TGTGCCAGCAGCTTAGGGCTTGAAGCTTTCTTT	CASSLGLEAFF
.	.	TRBV18	TRBJ1-1	TGTGCCAGCTCACCGACAGGTACCCTGAACACTGAAGCTTTCTTT	CASSPTGTLNTEAFF
.	TRBD2	TRBV27	TRBJ2-1	TGTGCCAGCAGTTTATTTCGACTAGCGGGAAATGAGCAGTTCTTC	CASSLFRLAGNEQFF
.	TRBD1	TRBV29-1	TRBJ1-2	TGCAGCGCCGGACAGGGGATTGGCTATGGCTACACCTTC	CSAGQGIGYGYTF
.	TRBD1	TRBV2	TRBJ1-5	TGTGCCAGCAACGGACAGGGACAGCCCCAGCATTTT	CASNGQGQPQHF
.	.	TRBV2	TRBJ2-2	TGTGCCAGCGCCCGGGTCACGAACACCGGGGAGCTGTTTTTT	CASARVTNTGELFF
.	TRBD1	TRBV5-4	TRBJ1-2	TGTGCCAGCAGCTTGGAGACAGGGAGTGGCTACACCTTC	CASSLETGSGYTF
.	TRBD2	TRBV15	TRBJ2-1	TGTGCCACCACTGGACTAGACAATGAGCAGTTCTTC	CATTGLDNEQFF
.	.	TRBV7-2	TRBJ1-3	TGTGCCAGCAGCTTATTTATGGGGGCATCTGGAAACACCATATATTTT	CASSLFMGASGNTIYF
.	.	TRBV4-2	TRBJ1-1	TGTGCCAGCAGCCCTTCTATTGGGGCTGGGAACACTGAAGCTTTCTTT	CASSPSIGAGNTEAFF
.	.	TRBV7-9	TRBJ1-5	TGTGCCAGCAGTGAACCAGGGAGCAATCAGCCCCAGCATTTT	CASSEPGSNQPQHF
.	TRBD2	TRBV4-1	TRBJ2-7	TGCGCCAGCAGCCAAGATCCTACGGGAGGGCCCCACGAGCAGTACTTC	CASSQDPTGGPHEQYF
.	TRBD1	TRBV6-6	TRBJ2-1	TGTGCCAGCACTAGGGACAGAACCTACAATGAGCAGTTCTTC	CASTRDRTYNEQFF
.	TRBD2	TRBV27	TRBJ2-5	TGTGCCAGCAGTCCCGGGACTAGCGGCCAAGAGACCCAGTACTTC	CASSPGTSGQETQYF
.	TRBD2	TRBV9	TRBJ2-3	TGTGCCAGCAGCGTAAAAAGCGGGAACTGGGATACGCAGTATTTT	CASSVKSGNWDTQYF
.	.	TRBV11-2	TRBJ2-3	TGTGCCAGCAGTTCGCCCCGGTCGGAGACGCAGTATTTT	CASSSPRSETQYF
once	.	TRBV5-1	TRBJ2-2	TGCGCCAGCAGCCCGGGGACTTATCCCGGGGAGCTGTTTTTT	CASSPGTYPGELFF
.	TRBD1	TRBV2	TRBJ2-2	TGTGCCAGCAGTCTTAACCCGGGACAGGGTTTCACCGGGGAGCTGTTTTTT	CASSLNPGQGFTGELFF
.	.	TRBV28	TRBJ2-1	TGTGCCAGCAGTTTATCGGATAGCCTCTCCTACAATGAGCAGTTCTTC	CASSLSDSLSYNEQFF
.	.	TRBV7-9	TRBJ1-5	TGTGCCAGCAGCTCCACAGTGCAGGGGCATCAGCCCCAGCATTTT	CASSSTVQGHQPQHF
once	.	TRBV2	TRBJ2-1	TGTGCCAGCCCGCTCCTACATGAGCAGTTCTTC	CASPLLHEQFF
.	TRBD2	TRBV6-6	TRBJ2-5	TGTGCCAGCAGGCCTAGCGGGAGAGGGTACCAAGAGACCCAGTACTTC	CASRPSGRGYQETQYF
.	TRBD2	TRBV7-9	TRBJ2-3	TGTGCCAGCAGCTCGGGGGGAACTAGCACAGATACGCAGTATTTT	CASSSGGTSTDTQYF
.	TRBD2	TRBV7-2	TRBJ2-3	TGTGCCAGCAGCCCCCGTCGACTAGCGGGAGCAGATACGCAGTATTTT	CASSPRRLAGADTQYF
.	.	TRBV4-1	TRBJ1-1	TGCGCCAGCAGCCCCGGGGGTGGCGGCACTGAAGCTTTCTTT	CASSPGGGGTEAFF
once	TRBD1	TRBV27	TRBJ1-1	TGTGCCAGCAGTTTCCCAGGGGGCGTGAACACTGAAGCTTTCTTT	CASSFPGGVNTEAFF
.	.	TRBV18	TRBJ2-2	TGTGCCAGCTCACCCCGGACGGGCGGGAACGGGGAGCTGTTTTTT	CASSPRTGGNGELFF
.	TRBD1	TRBV6-1	TRBJ1-1	TGTGCCAGCAGGGACAGGGGGACCACTGAAGCTTTCTTT	CASRDRGTTEAFF
.	TRBD2	TRBV18	TRBJ2-7	TGTGCCAGCTCACCAATTCCAGCTAGCGGGAGTAGCGCCTACGAGCAGTACTTC	CASSPIPASGSSAYEQYF
.	.	TRBV7-8	TRBJ1-5	TGTGCCAGCAGCTTAGCGGGTCGGGACTGGGGCAATCAGCCCCAGCATTTT	CASSLAGRDWGNQPQHF
.	.	TRBV5-6	TRBJ1-2	TGTGCCAGCAGCTTGATGGGGACTGGGATGGGCGGCTACACCTTC	CASSLMGTGMGGYTF
.	.	TRBV5-1	TRBJ2-7	TGCGCCAGCACGTCCCAGGTCTCACCCTACGAGCAGTACTTC	CASTSQVSPYEQYF